A selection of T cell receptor beta chains follows, all from one sample in a study of blood T cell repertoires in COVID-19. The method was immunoSEQ multiplex PCR; TCRdb's version includes in-frame clones alone and lacks a portion of them. The table includes about 200,000 clones, roughly 82% detected once. Sequences were obtained from peripheral blood. These receptors originate from a woman aged 55-75 years with COVID-19, enrolled during active disease. The CDR3 runs from the conserved cysteine through the conserved F or W. The D gene is left open where the match is weak. Clone size is shown for a subset of rows, as once, few, many or a class of expanded clone.

j_call clone_size v_call d_call cdr3_nt cdr3_aa
TRBJ2-2 - TRBV19 TRBD1 TGTGCCAGTAAGGGGTCGGGACAGGGTGTAGCCGGGGAGCTGTTTTTT CASKGSGQGVAGELFF
TRBJ2-2 - TRBV19 - TGTGCCAGTAGGGGTTCAAGAAGGTCGGGAACCGGGGAGCTGTTTTTT CASRGSRRSGTGELFF
TRBJ2-1 - TRBV11-2 - TGTGCCAGCACCCCATCGAAGAGCTCCTACAATGAGCAGTTCTTC CASTPSKSSYNEQFF
TRBJ1-2 few TRBV3-1/TRBV3-2 TRBD1 TGTGCCAGCAGCCCTTGGACAGGGGGCGGTGGCTACACCTTC CASSPWTGGGGYTF
TRBJ1-5 - TRBV9 - TGTGCCAGCAGCGTAGGTGTAGCTGAGGGGCCCCAGCATTTT CASSVGVAEGPQHF
TRBJ1-2 few TRBV6-1 - TGTGCCAGCAGTGAAGGGACAGTGATCTATGGCTACACCTTC CASSEGTVIYGYTF
TRBJ2-1 - TRBV7-2 TRBD2 TGTGCCAGCAGCTTATCGTCGGGAGGAGGGTACAATGAGCAGTTCTTC CASSLSSGGGYNEQFF
TRBJ1-1 - TRBV6-5 TRBD1 TGTGCCAGCAGACCCGGACAGGGTGGCACTGAAGCTTTCTTT CASRPGQGGTEAFF
TRBJ2-6 - TRBV7-2 TRBD1 TGTGCCAGCAGCCAAAGAACGGGACAGGCCTTCTCTGGGGCCAACGTCCTGACTTTC CASSQRTGQAFSGANVLTF
TRBJ2-5 few TRBV7-9 TRBD1 TGTGCCAGCAGCTTAGGTACAGGGGGCCTTCAAGAGACCCAGTACTTC CASSLGTGGLQETQYF
TRBJ2-5 - TRBV6-5 - TGTGCCAGCAAAATCACGGGGTTGGGGGAGACCCAGTACTTC CASKITGLGETQYF
TRBJ1-5 - TRBV7-8 TRBD1 TGTGCCAGCACCCTATTCGACAGGGGGCCCGGCCAGCCCCAGCATTTT CASTLFDRGPGQPQHF
TRBJ2-2 - TRBV2 - TGTGCCAGCAGGGAGGGTTTAGCGAGACGCGGGGAGCTGTTTTTT CASREGLARRGELFF
TRBJ2-5 - TRBV29-1 - TGCAGCGTTGAAGTTAGGAGATTGGGGGGAACGGAGACCCAGTACTTC CSVEVRRLGGTETQYF
TRBJ2-5 - TRBV25-1 TRBD1 TGTGCCAGCAGTCCCGGGACAGGGGAAGAGACCCAGTACTTC CASSPGTGEETQYF
TRBJ1-2 - TRBV10-1 - TGCGCCAGCAGTGACCTCCGGAGGACGGGCTACACCTTC CASSDLRRTGYTF
TRBJ2-1 once TRBV19 TRBD2 TGTGCCAGTAGTATAGTAGGCGGGAGGTCTCTCAATGAGCAGTTCTTC CASSIVGGRSLNEQFF
TRBJ2-5 - TRBV19 - TGTGCCAGTAGTATGGGAGGGGGGATCGGAGAGACCCAGTACTTC CASSMGGGIGETQYF
TRBJ1-6 - TRBV19 - TGTGCCAGTAGTCAGCAGGGGAGGGAAGGATCACCCCTCCACTTT CASSQQGREGSPLHF
TRBJ2-7 - TRBV2 TRBD1 TGTGCCAGCACGGGACAGTTAAACGAGCAGTACTTC CASTGQLNEQYF
TRBJ1-4 - TRBV11-2 TRBD1 TGTGCCAGCAGCTTAGGGACAGGGGTAACTTTT CASSLGTGVTF
TRBJ1-1 - TRBV7-9 - TGTGCCAGCAGCTTAGCGGGGCAATTTAAAGCTTTCTTT CASSLAGQFKAFF
TRBJ1-1 - TRBV6-5 TRBD1 TGTTCTACGACAGGGGGGAGGTGGACCACTGAAGCTTTCTTT CSTTGGRWTTEAFF